The T cell receptor (beta chain) described here comes from a study of T cell changes during pregnancy in multiple sclerosis. TCRdb's table, derived via immunoSEQ multiplex PCR, lists solely in-frame clones and lacks some. The sample shows tens of thousands of clones, approximately 92% of them seen only once. CDR1 is MNHEY, CDR2 SVGAGI, per germline. This CDR3 spans 13 amino acids. V was pared by 6 bases and J by 5 bases, with 14 bases between. V and J are TRBV6-5 and TRBJ2-7; the D gene is possibly TRBD2 (5 bases). The receptor was derived from a female donor with multiple sclerosis, enrolled in a pregnancy study. This sample comprised CD4+ T cells from peripheral blood mononuclear cells, obtained in the third trimester of pregnancy. CDR3 amino acids: CASSSRRRDEQYF. Here the CDR3 DNA reads TGTGCCAGCAGCTCACGCAGGCGGGACGAGCAGTACTTC.